The T cell receptor beta chain under discussion was sequenced for a study of beta chain features in type 1 diabetes. Findings of the study overall: Shortening that was moderate but significant affected the TCRB CDR3s of Type 1 diabetes patients in all four CD4+ subsets.

Reverse transcription of all isolated RNA meant that expressed TCRB transcripts were sequenced. Assay used: immunoSEQ multiplex PCR; TCRdb lists only in-frame clones, some missing. This sample yields about 150,000 clones, of which 10% are seen a single time; approximately 0.5% belongs to the top ten. CDR1 is SNHLY, CDR2 FYNNEI, per germline. The CDR3 contains 15 residues. The ends were cut back, 3 bases at V and 4 bases at J, with 14 bases in the middle. Notes on this clone: Its antigen is undetermined.

This clonotype was sampled from a man younger than 45 with type 1 diabetes. The V gene is TRBV2, the J gene TRBJ2-3; D is unresolved. The sample comprised central memory CD4+ T cells from blood. CDR3 DNA sequence: TGTGCCAGCAGTGAGGTCGGGTTACGGGCAGATACGCAGTATTTT. Translating gives CASSEVGLRADTQYF.